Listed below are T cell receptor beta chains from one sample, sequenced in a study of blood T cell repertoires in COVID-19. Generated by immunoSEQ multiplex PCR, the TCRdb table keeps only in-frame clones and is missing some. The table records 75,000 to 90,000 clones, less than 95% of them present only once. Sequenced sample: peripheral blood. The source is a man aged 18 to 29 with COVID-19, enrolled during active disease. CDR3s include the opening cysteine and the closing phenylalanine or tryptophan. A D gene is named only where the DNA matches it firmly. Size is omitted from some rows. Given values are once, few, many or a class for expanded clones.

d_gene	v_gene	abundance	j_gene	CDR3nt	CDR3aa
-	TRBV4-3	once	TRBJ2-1	TGCGCCAGCAGCCAAGATCCGTGGGAGGACTACAATGAGCAGTTCTTC	CASSQDPWEDYNEQFF
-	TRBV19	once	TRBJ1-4	TGTGCCAGTAGTAAGGGTTGGCGACGACAGCCCTTTGAAAAACTGCTTTTT	CASSKGWRRQPFEKLLF
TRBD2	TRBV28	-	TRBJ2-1	TGTGCCAGCAGTTCCGGACTAGCGGTGTACAATGAGCAGTTCTTC	CASSSGLAVYNEQFF
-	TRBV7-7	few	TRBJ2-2	TGTGCTAGCAGAAGGGGTCTAAACACCGGGGAGCTGTTTTTT	CASRRGLNTGELFF
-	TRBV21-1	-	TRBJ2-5	TGTGCCAGCAGCCCGGGACTAGCGGGGCACCAAGAGACCCAGTACTTC	CASSPGLAGHQETQYF
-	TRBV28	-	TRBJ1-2	TGTGCCAGCAGTTTCCGGGGGATCTATGGCTACACCTTC	CASSFRGIYGYTF
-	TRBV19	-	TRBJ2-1	TGTGCCACCCTCGGGCGGGGTCGCCACAATGAGCAGTTCTTC	CATLGRGRHNEQFF
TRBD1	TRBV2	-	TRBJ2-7	TGTGCCAGCAGTCCTCGGGGGACAGGGGGCAACGAGCAGTACTTC	CASSPRGTGGNEQYF
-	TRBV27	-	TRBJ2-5	TGTGCCAGCAGTCAACTCGACAGAGAGACCCAGTACTTC	CASSQLDRETQYF
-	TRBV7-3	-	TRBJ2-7	TGTGCCAGTGTCGGTATTTTGGACTTC	CASVGILDF
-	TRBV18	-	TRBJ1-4	TGTGCCAGCTCACCACTACCCGGCAACGAGGAAAAACTGCTTTTT	CASSPLPGNEEKLLF
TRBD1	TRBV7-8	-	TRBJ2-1	TGTGCCAGCACTCCGGGGCGAGGACAGGGGAAGTTTATAAATGAGCAGTTCTTC	CASTPGRGQGKFINEQFF
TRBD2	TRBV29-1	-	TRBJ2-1	TGCAGCGAATACCGCGGGAGAAAGCAGTTCTTC	CSEYRGRKQFF
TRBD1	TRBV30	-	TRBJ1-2	TGTGCCTGGAGAGGGCCAGGGGGTGGAGGCTACACCTTC	CAWRGPGGGGYTF
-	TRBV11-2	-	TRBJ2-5	TGTGCCAGCAGCTTAAGTAGCGCTCCGGGGGAGACCCAGTACTTC	CASSLSSAPGETQYF
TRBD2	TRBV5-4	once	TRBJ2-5	TGTGCCAGCAGCTTGGGACTAGCGGGAGCACCAGGGGGGGAGACCCAGTACTTC	CASSLGLAGAPGGETQYF
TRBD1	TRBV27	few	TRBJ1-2	TGTGCCAGCGGATCCGGGACAGGGTGGTATGGCTACACCTTC	CASGSGTGWYGYTF
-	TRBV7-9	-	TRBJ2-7	TGTGCCAGCAGCTTAGAAGGGAGCTCCTACGAGCAGTACTTC	CASSLEGSSYEQYF
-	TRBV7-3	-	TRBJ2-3	TGTGCCAGCAGCTTAGCGGGTGCCACAGATACGCAGTATTTT	CASSLAGATDTQYF
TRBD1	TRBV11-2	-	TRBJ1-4	TGTGCCAGCAGCCCGGACAGGGCAGGAGAAAAACTGTTTTTT	CASSPDRAGEKLFF
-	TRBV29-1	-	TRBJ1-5	TGCAGCGCTATCTTCGGGACATACAATCAGCCCCAGCATTTT	CSAIFGTYNQPQHF
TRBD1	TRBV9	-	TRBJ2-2	TGTGCCAGCAGCTTACGACAGGGGGCTAACGGGGAGCTGTTTTTT	CASSLRQGANGELFF
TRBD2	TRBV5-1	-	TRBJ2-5	TGCGCCAGCAGCTTGAGTGCGGCTAGCGGGAGACGAGAGACCCAGTACTTC	CASSLSAASGRRETQYF
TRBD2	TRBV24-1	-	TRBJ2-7	TGTGCCACCAGTGATTCGACTAGCGGGAGTTCCTACGAGCAGTACTTC	CATSDSTSGSSYEQYF
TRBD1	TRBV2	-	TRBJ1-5	TGTGCCAGCAGTGAAGGACAGGGTAGCAATCAGCCCCAGCATTTT	CASSEGQGSNQPQHF
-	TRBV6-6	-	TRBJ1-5	TGTGCCAGCAGACCCCAGGGTAGCAATCAGCCCCAGCATTTT	CASRPQGSNQPQHF
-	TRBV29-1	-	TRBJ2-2	TGCAGCGTTGAGGGGCCACTCGGGGAGCTGTTTTTT	CSVEGPLGELFF
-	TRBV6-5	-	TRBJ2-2	TGTGCCAGCAGGCCAGCGAACACCGGGGAGCTGTTTTTT	CASRPANTGELFF
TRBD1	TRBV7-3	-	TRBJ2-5	TGTGCCAGCAGCTTTACAGGGGGAGAGACCCAGTACTTC	CASSFTGGETQYF
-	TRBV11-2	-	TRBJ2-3	TGTGCCAGCAGCCAACATCCGACAGTATTCACAGATACGCAGTATTTT	CASSQHPTVFTDTQYF
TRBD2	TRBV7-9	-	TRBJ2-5	TGTGCCGGGACTAGCGGGAGCGTGGAGACCCAGTACTTC	CAGTSGSVETQYF
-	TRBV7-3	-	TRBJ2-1	TGTGCCAGCAGCTTCACCCTTCGGGATGAGCAGTTCTTC	CASSFTLRDEQFF
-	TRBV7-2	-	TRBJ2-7	TGTGCCAGCAGCACCAGGGGTTACGAGCAGTACTTC	CASSTRGYEQYF
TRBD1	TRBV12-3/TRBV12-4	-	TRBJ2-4	TGTGCCAGCAGTTTGACAGGGCTTCAGTACTTC	CASSLTGLQYF
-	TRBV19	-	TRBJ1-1	TGTGCCAGTAGTGGCGGACAGCCGGAAAACGAGAACACTGAAGCTTTCTTT	CASSGGQPENENTEAFF
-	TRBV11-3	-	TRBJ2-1	TGTGCCAGCAGCTTAGGGGGGCCGGGATACAATGAGCAGTTCTTC	CASSLGGPGYNEQFF
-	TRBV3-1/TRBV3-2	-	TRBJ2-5	TGTGCCAGCAGCCAAAACGGAGCGGGCCAAGAGACCCAGTACTTC	CASSQNGAGQETQYF
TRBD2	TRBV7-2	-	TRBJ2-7	TGTGCCAGCAGCGCTCGACTAGCGGGAGTCCACGAGCAGTACTTC	CASSARLAGVHEQYF
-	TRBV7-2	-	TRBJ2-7	TGTGCCAGCAGCTTAAGACTAGGCTCCTACGAGCAGTACTTC	CASSLRLGSYEQYF
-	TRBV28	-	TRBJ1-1	TGTGCCAGCACAGGTGACGCGAACACTGAAGCTTTCTTT	CASTGDANTEAFF
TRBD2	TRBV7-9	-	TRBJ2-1	TGTGCCAGCAGCTCCACTGGGGGGGGCAATGAGCAGTTCTTC	CASSSTGGGNEQFF
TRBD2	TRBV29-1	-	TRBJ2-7	TGCAGCGTCGAATCGCTCTCCTCTAGCGGGAGGGCCACTAACGAGCAGTACTTC	CSVESLSSSGRATNEQYF
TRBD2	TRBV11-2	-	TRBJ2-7	TGTGCCAGCAGCTTATTAGCTAGCGGGAGAATTGGATACGAGCAGTACTTC	CASSLLASGRIGYEQYF
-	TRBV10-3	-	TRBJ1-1	TGTGCCATCACAACGGGGGAGCCGGACACTGAAGCTTTCTTT	CAITTGEPDTEAFF
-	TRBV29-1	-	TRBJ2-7	TGCAGCGTTCAAAACAGGGACATAACCTACGAGCAGTACTTC	CSVQNRDITYEQYF
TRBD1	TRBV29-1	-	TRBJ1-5	TGCAGCGCATTCGAGGGGGCTCGACAGCCCCAGCATTTT	CSAFEGARQPQHF
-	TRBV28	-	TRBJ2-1	TGTGCCAGCAGCCGTCTACAGGGCCCCTCCTACAATGAGCAGTTCTTC	CASSRLQGPSYNEQFF
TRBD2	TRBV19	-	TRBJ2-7	TGTGCCAGTAGTGAGACTAGCGGGAGGTTCTCCTACGAGCAGTACTTC	CASSETSGRFSYEQYF
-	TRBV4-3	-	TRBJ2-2	TGCGCCAGCAGCCAAGCAGGGGTAAACACCGGGGAGCTGTTTTTT	CASSQAGVNTGELFF
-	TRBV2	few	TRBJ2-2	TGTGCCAGCAACGAACGGGGGAGTGGACTACTCACCGGGGAGCTGTTTTTT	CASNERGSGLLTGELFF
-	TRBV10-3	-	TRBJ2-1	TGTGCCATCAGTGAACCCGGGACACACTACAATGAGCAGTTCTTC	CAISEPGTHYNEQFF